The 6 T cell receptor beta chains given below trace back to one sample, sequenced in a study of glioma-infiltrating T cells after dendritic cell vaccination. Clones were sequenced by immunoSEQ multiplex PCR, and TCRdb holds only the in-frame ones, with some missing. The sample lists roughly 60,000 clones; about 89% were seen once. Time point indicated: after dendritic cell vaccination, including at tumor progression/relapse. The sample consisted of blood, taken after dendritic cell vaccination. Receptor source: a human donor with glioblastoma.

The V call is TRBV6-5, the J call TRBJ2-7, with TRBD1 as a possible D gene (6 bases). The V gene's germline CDR1 is MNHEY and CDR2 SVGAGI. The CDR3 length is 15 residues. Trimming cost V 5 bases and J 2 bases, with 16 bases left between them. As DNA, the CDR3 is TGTGCCAGCAGTCAACTCTCTGGGACACCCTACGAGCAGTACTTC. Its translation: CASSQLSGTPYEQYF.

The rearrangement joins TRBV6-5 to TRBJ1-1; 10 nucleotides align to TRBD1. V dropped 7 bases and J dropped 4; count of bases not matched to a gene: 9. Germline V gives CDR1 MNHEY, CDR2 SVGAGI. The CDR3 is made up of 15 amino acids. Here the CDR3 reads CASTSRDRGATEAFF. CDR3 sequence (DNA): TGTGCCAGCACATCAAGGGACAGGGGCGCCACTGAAGCTTTCTTT.

Worth noting for this clone: The same CDR3 arises from other DNA sequences in this sample as well. The chain uses TRBV21-1 and TRBJ1-6. TRBV21-1 is a documented pseudogene. The CDR3 runs 18 residues. The CDR3 region has the DNA TGTGCCAGCACGAAAACATCGACATTAAGCGGGGGAAATTCCCCCCTCCACTTT. Translated, it gives CASTKTSTLSGGNSPLHF.

This clone was found once. This chain's CDR3 is CASSHPGGLADTQYF. The CDR3 DNA reads as TGTGCCAGCAGCCACCCGGGGGGGCTAGCAGATACGCAGTATTTT. The rearrangement links TRBV7-9 to TRBJ2-3; 8 bases fit TRBD2. Per germline, CDR1 SEHNR and CDR2 FQNEAQ (reference sequence). The CDR3 is 15 residues long. V gave up 5 bases and J gave up 4 bases; unmatched junction bases: 8.

This clone was found once. The gene calls are TRBV19 and TRBJ2-2; the D gene is possibly TRBD1 (6 bases). V was shortened by 4 bases and J by 6 bases, with 15 bases between the two germline ends. The CDR3 has 15 residues. CDR1 and CDR2 (germline): LNHDA, SQIVND (reference sequence). The CDR3 DNA is TGTGCCAGTAGTACCGAACGGACAGTCGCCGGGGAGCTGTTTTTT. It yields the protein CASSTERTVAGELFF.

As concerns this clone: The same CDR3 is also encoded by other DNA sequences in this sample. The gene calls are TRBV11-3 and TRBJ1-6; D remains ambiguous. The CDR3 runs to 12 residues. Germline CDR1 is SGHNT and CDR2 is YENEEA. V lost 5 bases to trimming and J lost 13 bases, with 12 bases between them. For the CDR3, the DNA is TGTGCCAGCAGCCAAGGGAGTTCCCCCCTCCACTTT. This translates into CASSQGSSPLHF.